This T cell receptor beta chain was retrieved from a study of blood T cell repertoires in COVID-19. The wider study: Researchers got acute and convalescent COVID-19 samples from the United States, Italy and Spain.

This clone was seen only a few times. Participants, about 18 to 90 years old, spanned 25 or so US areas. Trimming at V came to 3 bases and at J to 6 bases, leaving 14 bases not matched to a gene. The CDR3 loop spans 16 amino acids. Germline V gene sequence: CDR1 GTSNPN, CDR2 SVGIG (reference sequence). Per the authors' pipeline: Researchers report that nucleated cell counts were estimated from reference gene primer amplification. Profiling relied on immunoSEQ multiplex PCR, and the TCRdb table lists in-frame clones only, not all of them. V and J calls and clone size follow that table, whereas D and trimming were derived from the DNA. The table has under 200,000 clones, roughly 82% seen once.

The TCR comes from a man in his forties or fifties with acute COVID-19. V is TRBV30 and J is TRBJ1-2, with 9 nucleotides matching TRBD1. Sequencing was performed on PBMCs or T cells enriched from blood (not recorded which). The CDR3 region is CAWSEIPGQGRDGYTF. DNA for the CDR3: TGTGCCTGGAGCGAAATTCCGGGACAGGGTAGGGATGGCTACACCTTC.